This T cell receptor (beta chain) was sequenced during a study of shared clonotypes between healthy human individuals. Study at large: Serving as donors were two women and three men, whose ages spanned 18 to 49. General study findings and limits: Clonotype sharing across several donors was observed for 4% to 5.5% of naive CD4 clonotypes. Generally, naive subsets (rather than memory subsets) showed larger estimated richness.

With regard to this clone: Its antigen is undetermined.

Sequencing used immunoSEQ multiplex PCR; TCRdb keeps in-frame clones, though not all of them. This repertoire shows about 2 million clones, about 95% found once; its top ten account for around 1%. Naive CD8 cells lacked CD45RO and underwent positive selection for CCR7, leaving out terminally differentiated effector memory CD45RA+ cells. Donors included only healthy HIV-negative adults lacking recent acute infections or vaccinations. V gave up 4 bases and J gave up 5 bases; unmatched junction bases: 7. Germline CDR1 reads MNHEY; CDR2 reads SVGAGI. CDR3 size: 15 residues. The receptor's source is a man aged 18-30 years in good health. Sequencing was done on a sample of naive CD8+ T cells sorted from blood. The J gene is TRBJ2-5, the V gene TRBV6-5; 10 nucleotides align to TRBD2. The CDR3 is CASSSYSGRKETQYF. The CDR3 nucleotides read TGTGCCAGCAGTTCCTATAGCGGGAGGAAGGAGACCCAGTACTTC.